The entry below gives a single TCR beta chain sequence along with its context. What it recognizes is unknown. Germline V gives CDR1 SGHDN, CDR2 FVKESK. J was trimmed by 5 bases and V by 3 bases; bases with no gene match: 5. The CDR3 has 14 residues. The sample comes from a study of T cell responses to AZD1222 COVID-19 vaccine. Study-wide findings and caveats: Seropositivity was recorded at baseline in only five to seven AZD1222 recipients. Every sample of the repertoires postdated the peak T cell response.

The method was immunoSEQ multiplex PCR; TCRdb's version includes in-frame clones alone and lacks a portion of them. The sample consists of about 96,000 clones, 80% to 90% of them appearing once. This chain links TRBV14 with TRBJ2-5; 8 bases align to TRBD2. This receptor was identified in an adult in good health. This material consisted of peripheral blood, taken on day 0 of AZD1222 vaccination. CDR3 nucleotide sequence: TGTGCCAGCAGCCAGCGGGGGGCCGAGGAGACCCAGTACTTC. It encodes CASSQRGAEETQYF.